This T cell receptor (beta chain) was identified during a study of blood T cell repertoires in COVID-19. The cohort comprised adults aged about 18 to 90 years residing in approximately 25 US areas. This CDR3 contains 14 residues. The V gene's germline CDR1 is MNHEY and CDR2 SMNVEV (reference sequence). V was pared by 3 bases and J by 5 bases, with 13 bases between. TCRdb's table, derived via immunoSEQ multiplex PCR, lists solely in-frame clones and lacks some. The repertoire holds 300,000 to 350,000 clones, roughly 90% seen once, with approximately 4.5% in the top ten. The TCR sequence derives from a woman in her late teens or twenties with acute COVID-19. Sequencing was performed on PBMCs or T cells enriched from blood (not recorded which). The chain employs TRBV27 and TRBJ2-5; D perhaps matches TRBD1 (6 bases). The CDR3 bases are TGTGCCAGCAGTTTCAGGGGTTTCGGGGAGACCCAGTACTTC. This codes for CASSFRGFGETQYF.